This T cell receptor (beta chain) emerged from a study of PD-1 blockade in mismatch repair-deficient tumors. Study in general: Enrolled 2013-2016, patients had progressing, pretreated mismatch repair-deficient cancers of approximately 13 types. General study points: After pembrolizumab, tumor-resident clones rose rapidly, then generally contracted before radiologic responses.

Trimming left V 7 bases short and J 1 base short, with 7 bases between. The CDR3 has 12 residues. Germline V gives CDR1 SGHNT, CDR2 YENEEA. PCR or immunohistochemistry showed mismatch repair deficiency in every enrolled patient. TCR sequencing covered three patients who responded to pembrolizumab. Measured with immunoSEQ multiplex PCR; TCRdb has only the in-frame clones, and not every one. The sample holds over 100,000 clones; around three quarters are singletons and the top ten take roughly 4.5%. This clone was observed once. What it recognizes is unknown. This clonotype was obtained from an adult with mismatch repair-deficient cancer. This sequence joins TRBV11-3 and TRBJ2-5; D is uncertain. The sequences come from peripheral blood, collected just over 59 weeks after starting pembrolizumab. The CDR3: CASKGFQETQYF. CDR3 DNA: TGTGCCAGCAAAGGGTTCCAAGAGACCCAGTACTTC.